This T cell receptor (beta chain) was recorded in a study of T cells after yellow fever vaccination. Study observations and caveats: It was a weaker secondary response, yet one that peaked faster, at day 5 versus 15. Relatively few clonotypes were ones that appeared in both CD4 and CD8 compartments.

Details on this clonotype: The antigen remains undetermined. Sequence at one end of the junction differs from germline and may be a read error.

TCRdb used MiXCR to reprocess the 5' RACE reads, holding one entry per CDR3 protein. The table includes some 400,000 distinct CDR3 sequences, about 17% detected once. The sequences come from PBMCs, collected before the yellow fever booster vaccination. This clonotype was obtained from a young man who received the YFV17D yellow fever vaccine.

In DNA form, the CDR3 reads TGTGCCAGCAGTGAGCTGCCGGGACGAACCGACTTC. Translation: CASSELPGRTDF. This chain joins TRBV6-1 and TRBJ2-7; D is tentatively TRBD1 or TRBD2 (5 bases each). Germline CDR1 is MNHNS and CDR2 is SASEGT. The CDR3 is 12 amino acids.